This T cell receptor beta chain was sequenced in a study of post-analysis software for immune sequencing data. Remarks on this clonotype: Its antigen is unidentified.

Prepared TCR beta cDNA libraries contained unique molecular identifiers. Some 450,000 cDNA molecules were recovered from an input of about 0.95 to 11 million T cells. TCRdb processed the PCR reads anew with MiXCR; each CDR3 protein has one entry. The table records about 770,000 distinct CDR3 sequences, 46% of them present only once. The CDR3 contains 18 residues. Germline CDR1 reads SGDLS; CDR2 reads YYNGEE. The V gene end was trimmed by 0 bases and the J gene end by 2 bases; junction bases not matched to a gene: 8. Study findings and constraints: Versus controls, multiple sclerosis patients showed significantly lower diversity (normalized Chao1). Five TRBV segments appeared more often in patients than in controls, and TRBV5-6, TRBV5-1 and TRBV20-1 were among these. F measure clustering grouped samples strongly by preparation batch.

This receptor was obtained from a girl aged 5-17 years with multiple sclerosis. The J gene is TRBJ2-2, the V gene TRBV9; TRBD1 matches 9 bases. Sequencing was carried out using blood. CDR3 region: CASSVAVGQGFNTGELFF. CDR3 sequence (DNA): TGTGCCAGCAGCGTAGCTGTGGGACAGGGTTTTAACACCGGGGAGCTGTTTTTT.